This passage covers 2 T cell receptor beta chains from one sample sequenced in a study of T cell repertoires in cytomegalovirus infection. Each CDR3 protein gets one entry after TCRdb re-called the reads with MiXCR. The sample lists around 550,000 distinct CDR3 sequences; approximately 26% were seen once. The sequenced material came from PBMCs. All receptors come from a human donor in good health (CMV status not recorded). Some clones in this sample may be carry-over from other donors' samples.

This clonotype was seen a handful of times. The chain couples TRBV27 to TRBJ2-3; D possibly uses TRBD1 or TRBD2 (6 bases each). V gave up 3 bases and J gave up 0 bases, with 10 bases separating them. Germline V gene sequence: CDR1 MNHEY, CDR2 SMNVEV (reference sequence). The CDR3 contains 15 residues. The CDR3, as DNA: TGTGCCAGCAGTTTGTGGGGGGCTAGCACAGATACGCAGTATTTT. This gives the protein CASSLWGASTDTQYF.

This chain uses TRBV28 with TRBJ1-5, with D possibly TRBD1 on 5 matching bases. CDR1 MDHEN and CDR2 SYDVKM come from the germline V gene. The ends were cut back, 4 bases at V and 0 bases at J, with 13 bases in the middle. This CDR3 has 16 residues. Here the CDR3 reads CASSSVQGNSNQPQHF. As DNA, the CDR3 is TGTGCCAGCAGTTCCGTTCAGGGAAATAGCAATCAGCCCCAGCATTTT. Filled out from reference TRBV28 and TRBJ1-5, the complete variable domain reads DVKVTQSSRYLVKRTGEKVFLECVQDMDHENMFWYRQDPGLGLRLIYFSYDVKMKEKGDIPEGYSVSREKKERFSLILESASTNQTSMYLCASSSVQGNSNQPQHFGDGTRLSIL.